The 30 T cell receptor beta chains below come from one sample, sequenced in a study of T cell responses to AZD1222 COVID-19 vaccine. Profiling relied on immunoSEQ multiplex PCR, and the TCRdb table lists in-frame clones only, not all of them. The sample lists fewer than 200,000 clones, approximately 92% occurring once. This material consisted of peripheral blood, taken 28 days after the second dose of the MenACWY control vaccine. These receptor sequences come from an adult who received the MenACWY meningococcal vaccine as a control.

The chain uses TRBV7-3 and TRBJ2-5; no clear D. The germline CDR1 and CDR2 sequences are SGHTA and FQGTGA. The V end was cut by 5 bases, the J end by 3 bases, with 13 bases between. CDR3 length equals 14 residues. The CDR3 nucleotides read TGTGCCAGCAGCCTCATGGCTAATAAAGAGACCCAGTACTTC. This sequence encodes CASSLMANKETQYF.

This clone was picked up a small number of times. The V and J genes are TRBV19 and TRBJ1-5, with D perhaps TRBD1 (6 bases). Trimming removed 8 bases from V and 5 bases from J, with 19 bases in between. The germline CDR1 and CDR2 sequences are LNHDA and SQIVND (reference sequence). The CDR3 totals 15 residues. CDR3 in amino acids: CASRERGTTDQPQHF. In DNA, the CDR3 is TGTGCCAGTCGTGAGAGAGGGACAACTGATCAGCCCCAGCATTTT.

V and J are TRBV3-1 (or the pseudogene TRBV3-2) and TRBJ1-1; D gene unclear. This CDR3 is 13 amino acids long. The germline V and J ends were trimmed by 1 base and 5 bases, with 8 bases remaining between them. Germline CDR1 and CDR2: LGHDT and YNNKEL (reference sequence). CDR3 sequence: CASSQVMGTEAFF. The CDR3 DNA reads TGTGCCAGCAGCCAAGTTATGGGAACTGAAGCTTTCTTT.

The CDR3 DNA reads TGTGCCAGCAGCTTAGGGGGCAGATTCACCGGGGAGCTGTTTTTT. It yields the protein CASSLGGRFTGELFF. The chain recombines TRBV7-2 with TRBJ2-2; tentative D call: TRBD1 (5 bases). The CDR3 is made up of 15 amino acids. V was shortened by 1 base and J by 4 bases, with 10 bases between the two germline ends. Germline-derived CDR1 and CDR2 are SGHTA and FQGNSA. Full variable domain (rest looked up from reference TRBV7-2 and TRBJ2-2): GAGVSQSPSNKVTEKGKDVELRCDPISGHTALYWYRQSLGQGLEFLIYFQGNSAPDKSGLPSDRFSAERTGGSVSTLTIQRTQQEDSAVYLCASSLGGRFTGELFFGEGSRLTVL.

This rearrangement joins TRBV7-2 to TRBJ2-7; the match to TRBD1 covers 8 bases. This CDR3 is built from 16 residues. The V gene's germline CDR1 is SGHTA and CDR2 FQGNSA. V trimming: 0 bases; J trimming: 1 base; junction bases outside the gene matches: 5. CDR3 sequence: CASSLAWGQVSYEQYF. CDR3 DNA sequence: TGTGCCAGCAGCTTAGCGTGGGGACAGGTTTCCTACGAGCAGTACTTC.

V gene TRBV3-1 (or the pseudogene TRBV3-2) combines with J gene TRBJ2-3; 8 bases align to TRBD2. In germline, CDR1 is LGHDT, CDR2 YNNKEL (reference sequence). Trimming cost V 4 bases and J 4 bases; bases outside gene matches: 4. This CDR3 has 14 residues. The CDR3 DNA reads TGTGCCAGCAGCCCCAGCGGGAGATCAGATACGCAGTATTTT. It is translated as CASSPSGRSDTQYF.

This chain connects TRBV7-9 to TRBJ2-1; D remains unclear. CDR3 size: 12 residues. Looked up from germline, CDR1 is SEHNR and CDR2 is FQNEAQ (reference sequence). V lost 0 bases, J lost 10 bases, and 7 bases lay in between. CDR3 sequence: CASSLATQEQFF. As DNA, the CDR3 is TGTGCCAGCAGCTTAGCTACTCAAGAGCAGTTCTTC. The full variable domain, its missing parts supplied by reference TRBV7-9 and TRBJ2-1, is DTGVSQNPRHKITKRGQNVTFRCDPISEHNRLYWYRQTLGQGPEFLTYFQNEAQLEKSRLLSDRFSAERPKGSFSTLEIQRTEQGDSAMYLCASSLATQEQFFGPGTRLTVL.

Points on this clone: At one end, the junction sequence differs from germline, possibly due to a read error. This chain connects TRBV7-7 to TRBJ1-4; possibly TRBD1 for D (5 bases). The CDR3 is 13 residues long. Germline V gene data show CDR1 as SSHAT and CDR2 as FNYEAQ (reference sequence). CDR3 nucleotides: TGTGCTAGCAGCGCCGGGGGAGGTGAAAAACTGTTTTTT. This sequence encodes CASSAGGGEKLFF.

This clone showed up just once. The CDR3 nucleotides are TGTGCCAGCAGCGTATACGGGGGGCTGGTGACAGATACGCAGTATTTT. Protein sequence: CASSVYGGLVTDTQYF. The chain uses TRBV9 and TRBJ2-3; TRBD2 is a possible D gene (7 bases). Germline V gives CDR1 SGDLS, CDR2 YYNGEE. Trimming took 1 base from V and 3 from J, leaving 15 bases between them. The CDR3 has 16 amino acids.

This clone showed up just a few times. This rearrangement joins TRBV5-1 to TRBJ1-2, with 8 bases fitting TRBD1. V trimming: 4 bases; J trimming: 6 bases; junction bases outside the gene matches: 5. The germline gives CDR1 SGHRS, CDR2 YFSETQ. This CDR3 comprises 13 residues. Here the CDR3 reads CASSTGQGDGYTF. CDR3 sequence (DNA): TGCGCCAGCAGCACCGGACAGGGAGATGGCTACACCTTC.

The chain recombines TRBV10-3 with TRBJ1-1; no clear D gene. The length of the CDR3 is 12 residues. Between the trimmed V and J ends, which lost 3 bases and 5 bases, there was a span of 7 bases. The germline gives CDR1 ENHRY, CDR2 SYGVKD. CDR3: CAISEVLTEAFF. Here the CDR3 DNA reads TGTGCCATCAGTGAAGTTTTGACTGAAGCTTTCTTT.

The V gene is TRBV2, the J gene TRBJ1-1; no clear D. Germline V gene lookup returns CDR1 SNHLY and CDR2 FYNNEI. V dropped 1 base and J dropped 5 bases, with 14 bases sitting between them. The CDR3 is made up of 15 amino acids. The CDR3 sequence: CASSEETGWNTEAFF. CDR3 nucleotides: TGTGCCAGCAGTGAAGAGACGGGGTGGAATACTGAAGCTTTCTTT.

This chain links TRBV3-1 (or the pseudogene TRBV3-2) with TRBJ2-7; TRBD2 matches at 14 bases. The J segment lost 6 bases and the V segment lost 1 base, leaving 2 bases of the junction unmatched. CDR3 length: 15 amino acids. Germline V gene lookup returns CDR1 LGHDT and CDR2 YNNKEL (reference sequence). The CDR3 spells CASSQGLAGGPEQYF. CDR3 in DNA: TGTGCCAGCAGCCAAGGACTAGCGGGAGGGCCCGAGCAGTACTTC.

This chain links TRBV12-3 or TRBV12-4 with TRBJ1-2; 7 bases match TRBD1. V was pared by 6 bases and J by 3 bases, with 4 bases of the junction left unmatched. CDR3 length: 13 residues. CDR3 DNA sequence: TGTGCCAGCAGCGCGACAGGGTACTATGGCTACACCTTC. Protein sequence: CASSATGYYGYTF.

Only a few counts were recorded for this clone. The chain recombines TRBV7-7 with TRBJ2-3, with TRBD2 identical over 10 bases. J lost 3 bases, V lost 1 base, and 19 bases had no gene match. Germline CDR1 SSHAT, CDR2 FNYEAQ (reference sequence). This CDR3 comprises 21 residues. The CDR3 spells CASSLGPLGSGRSGGTDTQYF. DNA of the CDR3: TGTGCCAGCAGCTTAGGGCCGTTGGGTAGCGGGAGGAGTGGCGGTACAGATACGCAGTATTTT.

This clone showed up just once. This sequence joins TRBV6-5 and TRBJ1-2; 7 nucleotides align to TRBD1. CDR3 length equals 12 residues. J gave up 7 bases and V 7 bases, and 6 bases lay outside the gene matches. Germline CDR1 MNHEY, CDR2 SVGAGI. The CDR3 nucleotides read TGTGCCAGCAAAGAGGGGGCGCTTGGCTACACCTTC. Translating it yields CASKEGALGYTF.

This clone was recorded only once. This chain connects TRBV2 to TRBJ2-7, with a weak D call TRBD1 (6 bases). The CDR3 runs to 14 residues. Between the trimmed V and J ends, which lost 1 base and 4 bases, there was a span of 11 bases. Germline CDR1 is SNHLY and CDR2 is FYNNEI. CDR3 in DNA: TGTGCCAGCAGTGAAGGGACAGTACCTTACGAGCAGTACTTC. It translates to CASSEGTVPYEQYF.

CDR3 loop: CASSLQGAQTGELFF. DNA of the CDR3: TGTGCCAGCAGCTTACAGGGGGCGCAAACCGGGGAGCTGTTTTTT. The chain has TRBV5-4 and TRBJ2-2; 9 bases line up with TRBD1. Germline V gene sequence: CDR1 SGHNT, CDR2 YYREEE (reference sequence). V lost 2 bases and J lost 5; bases outside the gene matches: 4. This CDR3 spans 15 amino acids.

This rearrangement joins TRBV27 to TRBJ2-1; 12 nucleotides agree with TRBD1. V was clipped by 0 bases and J by 6 bases; unmatched bases: 6. Germline V CDR1 and CDR2: MNHEY, SMNVEV (reference sequence). The CDR3 has 17 residues. CDR3 amino acids: CASSLSRGQGARNEQFF. The DNA of the CDR3 is TGTGCCAGCAGTTTATCAAGGGGACAGGGGGCGCGCAATGAGCAGTTCTTC.

The rearrangement links TRBV3-1 (or the pseudogene TRBV3-2) to TRBJ2-5; D gene unclear. Germline CDR1 reads LGHDT; CDR2 reads YNNKEL (reference sequence). There are 14 residues in the CDR3. Trimming left V 1 base short and J 5 bases short, with 11 bases between. The CDR3: CASSQAPMGETQYF. CDR3 DNA sequence: TGTGCCAGCAGCCAAGCCCCCATGGGGGAGACCCAGTACTTC.

This chain uses TRBV28 with TRBJ1-2; D may be TRBD1 (6 bases). The germline V gene has CDR1 MDHEN and CDR2 SYDVKM. Between the trimmed V and J ends, which lost 4 bases and 2 bases, there was a span of 11 bases. The CDR3 contains 14 residues. The CDR3 here is CASSSRQENYGYTF. CDR3 bases: TGTGCCAGCAGTTCCCGACAGGAAAACTATGGCTACACCTTC.

This chain connects TRBV7-9 to TRBJ2-2; TRBD2 matches 11 bases. Germline V gene lookup returns CDR1 SEHNR and CDR2 FQNEAQ (reference sequence). This CDR3 is built from 18 residues. V shed 2 bases, J shed 6 bases, and the junction held 11 bases outside the gene matches. This chain's CDR3 is CASSLKLSSGRSAGELFF. In DNA, the CDR3 is TGTGCCAGCAGCTTAAAGCTCTCTAGCGGGAGGAGCGCCGGGGAGCTGTTTTTT.

The genes are TRBV6-2 or TRBV6-3 and TRBJ1-1, with 10 bases fitting TRBD1. The CDR3 covers 17 residues. V lost 5 bases and J lost 0; bases outside the gene matches: 9. CDR1 is MNHEY, CDR2 SVGEGT, per germline. The CDR3, as DNA: TGTGCCAGCAGTAAATCGGGACAGGGGTCCTTGAACACTGAAGCTTTCTTT. Amino acid sequence: CASSKSGQGSLNTEAFF.

The V and J genes are TRBV10-2 and TRBJ2-7; TRBD2 is a possible D gene (5 bases). The CDR3 consists of 14 residues. From germline, CDR1 is WSHSY and CDR2 SAAADI. V was cut by 4 bases and J by 2 bases, with 12 bases left in between. The CDR3 sequence: CASSGGSEPYEQYF. The CDR3 DNA reads as TGCGCCAGCAGTGGCGGTAGCGAACCCTACGAGCAGTACTTC.

This chain connects TRBV11-2 to TRBJ2-1; TRBD2 matches 9 bases. The CDR3 contains 15 residues. V dropped 6 bases and J dropped 1; count of bases not matched to a gene: 4. Germline V CDR1 and CDR2: SGHAT, FQNNGV. This CDR3 reads CASRFSGGSYNEQFF. CDR3 coding DNA: TGTGCCAGCAGATTTAGCGGGGGTTCCTACAATGAGCAGTTCTTC.

The CDR3 spells CASSPMGQGNEKLFF. CDR3 coding DNA: TGTGCCAGCTCACCAATGGGACAGGGGAATGAAAAACTGTTTTTT. The chain combines TRBV18 with TRBJ1-4; 10 bases are shared with TRBD1. Trimming cost V 2 bases and J 5 bases; bases outside gene matches: 2. CDR3 length equals 15 residues. Germline V gene sequence: CDR1 KGHSH, CDR2 LQKENI.

The chain combines TRBV10-3 with TRBJ2-7, with D tentatively TRBD1 or TRBD2 (5 bases each). Trimming stripped 5 bases from V and 2 bases from J, with 19 bases between. CDR1 and CDR2 (germline): ENHRY, SYGVKD. This CDR3 region has 16 residues. The DNA for the CDR3 is TGTGCCATCAGTTTTACTTCCCGGGACGGTACCTACGAGCAGTACTTC. Its protein product is CAISFTSRDGTYEQYF.

J is TRBJ1-5 and V is TRBV19; no clear D gene. Germline V gene sequence: CDR1 LNHDA, CDR2 SQIVND (reference sequence). This CDR3 has 13 amino acids. Between the trimmed V and J ends, which lost 6 bases and 7 bases, there was a span of 13 bases. Written as DNA, the CDR3 is TGTGCCAGTAGCCTAAATGGTTGGCAGCCCCAGCATTTT. Protein product: CASSLNGWQPQHF.

The chain employs TRBV6-6 and TRBJ1-2; 7 nucleotides align to TRBD1. V lost 6 bases, J lost 0 bases, and 10 bases stayed unmatched. The germline gives CDR1 MNHNY, CDR2 SVGAGI (reference sequence). The CDR3 spans 16 residues. The CDR3 protein is CASSLEPGTANYGYTF. The CDR3 nucleotides read TGTGCCAGCAGCTTGGAACCGGGGACAGCTAACTATGGCTACACCTTC.

The chain has TRBV19 and TRBJ2-2; 9 bases are shared with TRBD2. The CDR3 contains 15 residues. The germline CDR1 and CDR2 sequences are LNHDA and SQIVND (reference sequence). After removal of 3 bases from V and 5 bases from J, the junction contained 4 bases not matched to a gene. For the CDR3, the DNA is TGTGCCAGTAGTATTGCAGCGGGAGGAACCGGGGAGCTGTTTTTT. The encoded protein is CASSIAAGGTGELFF.